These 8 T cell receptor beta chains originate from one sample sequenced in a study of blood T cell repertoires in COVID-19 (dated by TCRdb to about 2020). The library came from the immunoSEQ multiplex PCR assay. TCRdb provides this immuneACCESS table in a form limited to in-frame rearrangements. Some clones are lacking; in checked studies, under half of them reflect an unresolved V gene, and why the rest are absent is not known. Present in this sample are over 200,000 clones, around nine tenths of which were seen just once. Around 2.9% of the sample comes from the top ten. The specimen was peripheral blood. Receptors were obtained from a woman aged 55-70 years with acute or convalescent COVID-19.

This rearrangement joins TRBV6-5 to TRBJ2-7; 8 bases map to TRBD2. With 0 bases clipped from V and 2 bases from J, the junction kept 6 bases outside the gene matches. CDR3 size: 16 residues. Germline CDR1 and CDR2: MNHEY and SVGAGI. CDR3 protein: CASSYSSGGETYEQYF. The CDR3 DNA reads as TGTGCCAGCAGTTACTCGTCCGGGGGGGAGACCTACGAGCAGTACTTC.

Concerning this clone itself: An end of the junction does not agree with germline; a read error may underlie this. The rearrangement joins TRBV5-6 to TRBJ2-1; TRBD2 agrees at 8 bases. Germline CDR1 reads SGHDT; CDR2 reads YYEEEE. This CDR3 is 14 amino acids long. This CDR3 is CASSADYGSGTGIF. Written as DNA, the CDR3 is TGTGCCAGCAGCGCCGATTATGGTAGCGGGACGGGGATCTTC.

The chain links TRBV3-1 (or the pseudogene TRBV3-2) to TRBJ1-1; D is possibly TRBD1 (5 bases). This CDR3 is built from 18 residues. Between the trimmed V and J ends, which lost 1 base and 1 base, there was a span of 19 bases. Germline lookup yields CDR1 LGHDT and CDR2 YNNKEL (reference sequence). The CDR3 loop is CASSQGMGRGDRNTEAFF. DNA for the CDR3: TGTGCCAGCAGCCAAGGGATGGGGAGGGGAGATCGGAACACTGAAGCTTTCTTT.

CDR3 nucleotide sequence: TGCGCCAGCAGCATAACCGGGACAGGGTGGACTGAAGCTTTCTTT. Translating gives CASSITGTGWTEAFF. The J gene is TRBJ1-1, the V gene TRBV5-1; 9 bases line up with TRBD1. The trim removed 4 bases at V and 5 bases at J, leaving 9 bases unmatched. CDR3 length: 15 amino acids. Germline assignment: CDR1 SGHRS and CDR2 YFSETQ.

The CDR3 nucleotides are TGCGCCAGCAGCCCCAGGGGTTTAGTTGATTATGAAAAACTGTTTTTT. It encodes CASSPRGLVDYEKLFF. The V gene is TRBV5-1, the J gene TRBJ1-4, with a tentative D call TRBD1 (6 bases). V was clipped by 4 bases and J by 6 bases, with 19 bases between them. Germline-derived CDR1 and CDR2 are SGHRS and YFSETQ. This CDR3 comprises 16 residues.

The CDR3 nucleotides read TGCGCCAGCACCAGGGGGCAGAATACCTATAATTCACCCCTCCACTTT. Encoded protein: CASTRGQNTYNSPLHF. The rearrangement uses TRBV5-1 and TRBJ1-6; 8 bases agree with TRBD1. CDR3 length equals 16 residues. Unmatched junction bases numbered 7, after V lost 6 bases and J lost 2 bases. CDR1 and CDR2 from the germline V gene are SGHRS and YFSETQ.

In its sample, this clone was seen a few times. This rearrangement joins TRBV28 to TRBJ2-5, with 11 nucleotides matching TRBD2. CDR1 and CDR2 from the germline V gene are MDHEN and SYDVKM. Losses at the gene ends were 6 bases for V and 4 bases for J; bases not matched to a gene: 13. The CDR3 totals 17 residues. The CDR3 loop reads CASSRMTSGTFRETQYF. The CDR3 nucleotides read TGTGCCAGCAGCCGCATGACTAGCGGGACCTTTAGAGAGACCCAGTACTTC.

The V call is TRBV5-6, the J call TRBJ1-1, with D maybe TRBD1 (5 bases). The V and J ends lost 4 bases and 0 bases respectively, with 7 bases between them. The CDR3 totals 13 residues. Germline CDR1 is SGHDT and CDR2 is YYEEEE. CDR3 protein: CASSRQMNTEAFF. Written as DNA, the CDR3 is TGTGCCAGCAGCCGACAGATGAACACTGAAGCTTTCTTT.